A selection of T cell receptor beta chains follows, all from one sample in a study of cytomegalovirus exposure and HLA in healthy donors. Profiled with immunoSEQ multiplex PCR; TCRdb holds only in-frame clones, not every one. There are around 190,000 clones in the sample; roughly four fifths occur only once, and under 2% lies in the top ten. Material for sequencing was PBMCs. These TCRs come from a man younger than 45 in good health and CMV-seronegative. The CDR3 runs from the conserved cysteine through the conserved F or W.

cdr3_aa: CASSMLGASYGYTF; v_call: TRBV19
cdr3_aa: CASSQTRTASSEAFF; v_call: TRBV14
cdr3_aa: CASGDWGDSGANVLTF; v_call: TRBV9
cdr3_aa: CASSSGIQPQHF; v_call: TRBV5-6
cdr3_aa: CASSLGTSAYNEQFF; v_call: TRBV5-6
cdr3_aa: CASSSGTGGSGYTF; v_call: TRBV19
cdr3_aa: CASRSRAGSGYGYTF; v_call: TRBV5-1
cdr3_aa: CASSETGYSNQPQHF; v_call: TRBV25-1
cdr3_aa: CASSGVDRGYQPQHF; v_call: TRBV2
cdr3_aa: CASSRTGRPYEQYF; v_call: TRBV6-1
cdr3_aa: CASSLRRGGSEKLFF; v_call: TRBV4-2
cdr3_aa: CASSSGLTNEKLFF; v_call: TRBV7-9
cdr3_aa: CASSFLLAGIIGELFF; v_call: TRBV27
cdr3_aa: CASRDGAQSSPLHF; v_call: TRBV19
cdr3_aa: CASSLAMGGYYNEQFF; v_call: TRBV5-1
cdr3_aa: CASSESRGPYEQYF; v_call: TRBV6-1
cdr3_aa: CASSLEPGNTEAFF; v_call: TRBV5-4
cdr3_aa: CASSATKNIQYF; v_call: TRBV6-1
cdr3_aa: CASSLTSGNTGELFF; v_call: TRBV27
cdr3_aa: CSAKQGAGADVLTF; v_call: TRBV29-1
cdr3_aa: CASSFFPGLAANEQFF; v_call: TRBV27
cdr3_aa: CASSLPPGVNTGELFF; v_call: TRBV7-9
cdr3_aa: CASSLSSGVGADTQYF; v_call: TRBV7-7
cdr3_aa: CASYSGTVYNEQFF; v_call: TRBV25-1
cdr3_aa: CASRMAGGYSNEQFF; v_call: TRBV11-2
cdr3_aa: CASSSTGVSGNTIYF; v_call: TRBV19
cdr3_aa: CASSPLAEPYEQYF; v_call: TRBV7-9
cdr3_aa: CASRPDRNQPQHF; v_call: TRBV28
cdr3_aa: CASSSQGDGYNEQFF; v_call: TRBV9
cdr3_aa: CASSDGVGVVSTDTQYF; v_call: TRBV6-1
cdr3_aa: CASSVGGADSYEQYF; v_call: TRBV9
cdr3_aa: CASSREGGWNTEAFF; v_call: TRBV5-1
cdr3_aa: CASSPRTSVSYNEQFF; v_call: TRBV9
cdr3_aa: CASSPTGGRASTRWILREQYF; v_call: TRBV4-2
cdr3_aa: CASSLSAGASYIYEQYF; v_call: TRBV7-9
cdr3_aa: CASSDRPGGQPQHF; v_call: TRBV19
cdr3_aa: CASTGGAVNTEAFF; v_call: TRBV5-4
cdr3_aa: CASSEVTTSSYNEQFF; v_call: TRBV10-2
cdr3_aa: CASTVGGSNTEAFF; v_call: TRBV5-1
cdr3_aa: CASSEGREFYGYTF; v_call: TRBV6-1
cdr3_aa: CASSGRSTGMNTEAFF; v_call: TRBV18
cdr3_aa: CASSQEDREETQYF; v_call: TRBV4-1
cdr3_aa: CASSYGRAGEQYF; v_call: TRBV27
cdr3_aa: CASSVLPQGADGYTF; v_call: TRBV9
cdr3_aa: CASSSPGANSPLHF; v_call: TRBV6-6
cdr3_aa: CASSLITGTYEQFF; v_call: TRBV5-1
cdr3_aa: CASSFGLAGGVNTQYF; v_call: TRBV11-2
cdr3_aa: CASSINQGGTGELFF; v_call: TRBV19
cdr3_aa: CASSFRQERADTQYF; v_call: TRBV5-1
cdr3_aa: CASSFGLNEQFF; v_call: TRBV5-6
cdr3_aa: CASSAGQRDTEAFF; v_call: TRBV14
cdr3_aa: CASRKDVRGTEAFF; v_call: TRBV5-1
cdr3_aa: CASSQVAGGHLEQYF; v_call: TRBV4-1
cdr3_aa: CASSPLASGADTQYF; v_call: TRBV18
cdr3_aa: CASSFGGAGANVLTF; v_call: TRBV28
cdr3_aa: CSGIAGEELGDTQYF; v_call: TRBV29-1
cdr3_aa: CASTPRRNTGELFF; v_call: TRBV27
cdr3_aa: CASSVGWGSGAFYNEQFF; v_call: TRBV5-6
cdr3_aa: CASSRSRTGNTEAFF; v_call: TRBV19
cdr3_aa: CASSEPGQGSGYTF; v_call: TRBV9